This TCR beta chain comes out of a study of Graves' ophthalmopathy and Graves' hyperthyroidism. Only a few counts were recorded for this clonotype. The sequenced template was RNA, covering the TCR beta CDR3 region. Amplification began with first-round RT-PCR using HTBI primers, then second-round multiplex PCR was performed. In TCRdb, the multiplex PCR reads were re-called with MiXCR into one record per CDR3 protein. This table has 1 million to 1.3 million distinct CDR3 sequences, roughly 35% appearing once. The sample comprised peripheral blood or thyroid tissue (not recorded which). The clonotype comes from an adult man with Graves' hyperthyroidism.

CDR3 sequence reads: CASSKRTGKRPQHF. The CDR3 DNA is TGTGCCAGCAGCAAGAGGACAGGGAAGAGGCCCCAGCATTTT. V and J are TRBV5-6 and TRBJ1-5; 8 bases line up with TRBD1. The V and J ends lost 4 bases and 9 bases, in that order; junction bases with no gene match: 9. Germline CDR1 reads SGHDT; CDR2 reads YYEEEE. There are 14 residues in the CDR3.